Sequencing of this T cell receptor (beta chain) was carried out in a study of T-cell reconstitution after alpha-beta-depleted transplantation in children. This clonotype was counted only a few times. Its antigen is currently unknown. During its preparation, the TCRbeta library received unique molecular identifiers. TCRdb re-analysed the PCR reads in MiXCR, keeping a single row per CDR3 protein. This table has 450,000 to 600,000 distinct CDR3 sequences, under 15% appearing once. Study observations and caveats: At day 60, the high TCRbeta diversity found in some patients originated from recipient T cells and thymic progenitors that had survived. Two months or so post-transplant, alpha-beta T cells reportedly derived from several hundred expanded graft clones. T cells produced anew were the main source of T-cell counts and diversity one year after transplant.

V shed 1 base and J 0 bases; nucleotides not matched to a gene: 9. The CDR3 spans 19 residues. CDR1 is SGHAT, CDR2 FQNNGV, per germline. V and J are TRBV11-2 and TRBJ2-1; 10 nucleotides align to TRBD2. The sequences come from PBMCs, mostly from graft donor cells, collected 360 days after TCRalphabeta/CD19-depleted stem cell transplant. This sequence originates from a male patient between 5 and 17 years old who had a stem cell transplant for acute myeloid leukemia, so the T cells may come from the graft donor. This CDR3 is CASSLGGAGGSSSYNEQFF. The CDR3 DNA is TGTGCCAGCAGCTTAGGGGGAGCGGGAGGGTCGAGCTCCTACAATGAGCAGTTCTTC. The variable domain in full, completed from reference TRBV11-2 and TRBJ2-1, reads EAGVAQSPRYKIIEKRQSVAFWCNPISGHATLYWYQQILGQGPKLLIQFQNNGVVDDSQLPKDRFSAERLKGVDSTLKIQPAKLEDSAVYLCASSLGGAGGSSSYNEQFFGPGTRLTVL.